This T cell receptor beta chain was recovered during a study of CD8+ T cells in alopecia areata. Overall study: Female C3H/HeJ mice aged roughly 7-11 weeks received skin from spontaneously alopecic C3H/HeJ graft donors aged 6-12 months.

This clone was counted only a few times. Antigen: not known. These gene names are mouse names. Following extraction, RNA underwent reverse transcription to cDNA, which served as the sequencing template. The data were produced by immunoSEQ multiplex PCR, yet TCRdb's version contains in-frame clones alone and is incomplete. This sample carries some 110,000 clones, none of them present only once. Study-wide results and caveats: Lesional tissue from the scalp (especially in alopecia totalis/universalis) showed higher clonality than normal scalp. Resident alphabeta T-cell populations of normal skin are likewise subject to sequencing in scalp samples. Compared with mice, patients displayed less clear TCR sharing, possibly for HLA-related reasons.

Sequenced: lesional skin. This TCR was recovered from a C3H/HeJ mouse with alopecia areata. The MHC haplotype of the strain is H2-k.

The chain's CDR3 is CTCSPTENNERLFF. The DNA read from the CDR3 is TGCACCTGCAGCCCGACAGAAAACAACGAA. The chain recombines TRBV1 with TRBJ1-4, with D tentatively TRBD1 (5 bases). The DNA ends 4 residues before the CDR3 does, and the rest of the CDR3 is filled in from the germline J gene. The V and J ends lost 6 bases and 4 bases respectively, with 12 bases between them. This CDR3 is 14 amino acids long. Germline V gene lookup returns CDR1 NSQYPW and CDR2 LRSPGD (reference sequence).